Here is one T cell receptor (beta chain) with its context. The data were taken from a study of T cell changes during pregnancy in multiple sclerosis. The assay was immunoSEQ multiplex PCR, and TCRdb's table has in-frame clones only and misses some. In the table there are 40,000 to 55,000 clones, 80% to 90% of which are singletons. Trimming at V came to 5 bases and at J to 15 bases, leaving 12 bases not matched to a gene. Germline lookup yields CDR1 SEHNR and CDR2 FQNEAQ (reference sequence). The CDR3 covers 13 residues. The genes are TRBV7-9 and TRBJ2-3; 9 bases match TRBD1. Sample: CD4+ T cells from peripheral blood mononuclear cells, taken after pregnancy. This sequence originates from a female donor with multiple sclerosis, enrolled in a pregnancy study. CDR3 DNA sequence: TGTGCCAGCAGCCCAAAAGGGACAGGGAAAGGATATTTT. Translating gives CASSPKGTGKGYF.